The present entry profiles one TCR beta chain with its context. The data were taken from a study of patients and donors after allogeneic stem cell transplantation. V lost 6 bases to trimming and J lost 5 bases; unmatched junction nucleotides: 13. The CDR3 is 15 residues long. Looked up from germline, CDR1 is SGHRS and CDR2 is YFSETQ. Each CDR3 protein gets one entry after TCRdb re-called the RT-PCR reads with MiXCR. The table has roughly 960,000 distinct CDR3 sequences, about 20% seen once. Sequencing was performed on blood, either unsorted or a sorted T cell fraction (not recorded which). This TCR came from a human donor who was either an allogeneic HSCT recipient or a stem cell or donor lymphocyte infusion donor (not recorded which). It is not recorded whose cells these are; they may come from a transplant donor. The chain uses TRBV5-1 and TRBJ2-5, with 7 bases that match TRBD2. The CDR3 nucleotides read TGCGCCAGCACCCAATGGGGAGGGGCGAAGGAGACCCAGTACTTC. Translated, it gives CASTQWGGAKETQYF.